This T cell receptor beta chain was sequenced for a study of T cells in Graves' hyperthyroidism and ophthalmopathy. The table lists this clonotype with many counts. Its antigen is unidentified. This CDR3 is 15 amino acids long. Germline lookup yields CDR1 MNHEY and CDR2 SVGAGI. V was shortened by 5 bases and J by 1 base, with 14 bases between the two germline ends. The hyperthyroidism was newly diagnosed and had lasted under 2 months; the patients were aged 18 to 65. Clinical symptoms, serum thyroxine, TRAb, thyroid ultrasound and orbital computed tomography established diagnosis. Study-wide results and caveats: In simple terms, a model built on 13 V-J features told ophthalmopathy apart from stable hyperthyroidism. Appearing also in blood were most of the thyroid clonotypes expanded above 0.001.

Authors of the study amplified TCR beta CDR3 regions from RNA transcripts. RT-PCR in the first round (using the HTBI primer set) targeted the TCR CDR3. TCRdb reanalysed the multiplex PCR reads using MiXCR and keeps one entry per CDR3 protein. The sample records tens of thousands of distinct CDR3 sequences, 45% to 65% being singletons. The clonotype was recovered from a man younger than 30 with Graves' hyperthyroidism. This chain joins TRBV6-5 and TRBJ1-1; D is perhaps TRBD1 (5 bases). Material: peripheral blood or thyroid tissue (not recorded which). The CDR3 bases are TGTGCCAGCAGTGACCAGGGACGGTGGAACACTGAAGCTTTCTTT. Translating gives CASSDQGRWNTEAFF.